The sequence of this TCR beta chain was determined in a study of T cell repertoires in cytomegalovirus infection (dated by TCRdb to about 2019). Concerning the study at large: Donor HLA type was relevant to the analysis, as public TCR beta signatures indicated carriage of CMV infection together with the matching HLA type.

The sample holds many counts of this clonotype. Its target antigen remains unknown. The record has no base qualities; no much larger clone is one base away. On the study overall, not on this receptor specifically: Carriers of CMV infection plus the relevant HLA type were discriminated by the cumulative frequency of public TCR beta family members in the study cohort and in an independent approximately 340-donor cohort. The ex vivo response was dominated by HLA-C-restricted CMV-specific TCR beta clonotypes, which also provided the single most frequent clonotype in two of eight donors.

The sequencing machine was an Illumina HiSeq 1500. In-frame beta chains were kept once TCRdb had trimmed the public reads at Q25 with fastp and called clones with MiXCR. Entries that share a CDR3 protein sequence are merged under the most common genes and DNA. Within this sample are approximately 240,000 distinct CDR3 sequences, with about 12% of them counted one time only. In total, the top ten clones hold 1.5% to 2% of the sample. CDR1 and CDR2 are read off the germline V gene as SGHAT and FQNNGV. V lost 3 bases and J lost 9 bases; the stretch between them is 15 bases long. Taken from cysteine to phenylalanine, the CDR3 has 14 residues. Only the CDR3 part of the read is kept: 42 bases, read in frame from the first base.

Sequencing was performed on PBMCs. Recombination linked TRBV11-2 to TRBJ2-4; TRBD2 is perhaps the D gene, given 6 matching bases. The receptor comes from a human donor in good health (CMV status not recorded). Some clones in this sample may be carry-over from other donors' samples. DNA sequence: TGTGCCAGCAGCTTTGGAGGGGACCGAATCATTCAGTACTTC. Its amino acids are CASSFGGDRIIQYF.